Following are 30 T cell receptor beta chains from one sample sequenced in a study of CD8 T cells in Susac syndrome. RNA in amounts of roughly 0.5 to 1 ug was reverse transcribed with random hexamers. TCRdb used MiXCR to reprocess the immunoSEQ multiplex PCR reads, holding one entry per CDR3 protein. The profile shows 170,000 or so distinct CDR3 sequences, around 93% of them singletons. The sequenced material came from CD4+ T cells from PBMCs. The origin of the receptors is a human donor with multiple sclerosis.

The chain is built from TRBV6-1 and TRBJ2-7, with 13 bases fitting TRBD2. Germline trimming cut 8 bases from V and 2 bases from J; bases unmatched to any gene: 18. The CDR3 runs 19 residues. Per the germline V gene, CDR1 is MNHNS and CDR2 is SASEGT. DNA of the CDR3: TGTGCCAGCCGGACTCCCACTAGCGGGAGGGCCCACGATACCTACGAGCAGTACTTC. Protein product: CASRTPTSGRAHDTYEQYF.

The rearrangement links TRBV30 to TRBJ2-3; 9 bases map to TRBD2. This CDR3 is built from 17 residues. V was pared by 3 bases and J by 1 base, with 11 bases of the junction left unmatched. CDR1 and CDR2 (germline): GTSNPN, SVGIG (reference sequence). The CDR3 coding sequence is TGTGCCTGGAGCCCTTTACCAATAGCGGGAGGCACAGATACGCAGTATTTT. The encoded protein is CAWSPLPIAGGTDTQYF.

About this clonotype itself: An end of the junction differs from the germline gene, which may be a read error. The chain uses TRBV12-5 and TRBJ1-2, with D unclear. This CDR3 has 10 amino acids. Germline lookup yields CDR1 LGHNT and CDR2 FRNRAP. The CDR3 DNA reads TGTGCTAGTGGTCAAATATTGCCAAGCTTC. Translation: CASGQILPSF.

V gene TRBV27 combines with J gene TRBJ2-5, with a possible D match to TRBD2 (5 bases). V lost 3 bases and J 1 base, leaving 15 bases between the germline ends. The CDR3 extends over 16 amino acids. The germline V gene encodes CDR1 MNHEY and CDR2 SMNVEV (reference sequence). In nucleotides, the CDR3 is TGTGCCAGCAGTTTTTCAGGACTCACGTTCCAAGAGACCCAGTACTTC. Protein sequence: CASSFSGLTFQETQYF.

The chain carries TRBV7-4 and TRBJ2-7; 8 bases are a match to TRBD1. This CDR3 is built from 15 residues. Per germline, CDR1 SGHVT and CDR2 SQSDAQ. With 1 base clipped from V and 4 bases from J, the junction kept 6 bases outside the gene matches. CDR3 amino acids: CASSLVDRVRYEQYF. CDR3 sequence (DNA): TGTGCCAGCAGCTTAGTGGACAGGGTACGATACGAGCAGTACTTC.

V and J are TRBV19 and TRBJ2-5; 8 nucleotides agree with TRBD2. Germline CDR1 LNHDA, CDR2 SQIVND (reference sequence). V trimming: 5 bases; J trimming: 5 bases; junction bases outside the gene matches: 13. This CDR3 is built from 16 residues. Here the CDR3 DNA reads TGTGCCAGTAGTCAGACACGTAGCGGGGTTACGGAGACCCAGTACTTC. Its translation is CASSQTRSGVTETQYF. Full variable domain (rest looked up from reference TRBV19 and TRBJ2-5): DGGITQSPKYLFRKEGQNVTLSCEQNLNHDAMYWYRQDPGQGLRLIYYSQIVNDFQKGDIAEGYSVSREKKESFPLTVTSAQKNPTAFYLCASSQTRSGVTETQYFGPGTRLLVL.

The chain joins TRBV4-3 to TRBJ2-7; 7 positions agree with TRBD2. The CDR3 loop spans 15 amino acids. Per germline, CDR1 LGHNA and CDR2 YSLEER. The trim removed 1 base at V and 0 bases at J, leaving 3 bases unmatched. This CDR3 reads CASSQGVAGSYEQYF. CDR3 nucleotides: TGCGCCAGCAGCCAAGGGGTAGCGGGCTCCTACGAGCAGTACTTC.

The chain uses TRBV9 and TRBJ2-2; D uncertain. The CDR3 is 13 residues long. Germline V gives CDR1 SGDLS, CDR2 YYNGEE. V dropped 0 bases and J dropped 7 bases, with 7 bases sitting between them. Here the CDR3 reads CASSVGSSGELFF. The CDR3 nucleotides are TGTGCCAGCAGCGTAGGAAGCAGCGGGGAGCTGTTTTTT.

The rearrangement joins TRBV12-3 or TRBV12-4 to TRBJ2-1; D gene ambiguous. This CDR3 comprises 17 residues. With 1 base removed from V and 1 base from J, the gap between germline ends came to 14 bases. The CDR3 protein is CASSLGADRPSYNEQFF. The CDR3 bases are TGTGCCAGCAGTTTAGGCGCTGACCGTCCATCCTACAATGAGCAGTTCTTC.

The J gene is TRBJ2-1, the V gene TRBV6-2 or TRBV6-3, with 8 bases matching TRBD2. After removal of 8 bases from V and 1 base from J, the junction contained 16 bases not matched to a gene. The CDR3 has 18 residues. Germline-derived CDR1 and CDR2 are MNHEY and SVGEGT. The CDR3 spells CASLHRGSGRGSYNEQFF. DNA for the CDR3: TGTGCCAGCTTGCACCGGGGGAGCGGGAGAGGGTCCTACAATGAGCAGTTCTTC.

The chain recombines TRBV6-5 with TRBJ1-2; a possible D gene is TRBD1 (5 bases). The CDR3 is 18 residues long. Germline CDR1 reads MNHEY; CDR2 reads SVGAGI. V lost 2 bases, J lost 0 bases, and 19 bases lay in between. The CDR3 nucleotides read TGTGCCAGCAGTTACACTGGGGGGAACACCGCAGCTAACTATGGCTACACCTTC. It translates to CASSYTGGNTAANYGYTF.

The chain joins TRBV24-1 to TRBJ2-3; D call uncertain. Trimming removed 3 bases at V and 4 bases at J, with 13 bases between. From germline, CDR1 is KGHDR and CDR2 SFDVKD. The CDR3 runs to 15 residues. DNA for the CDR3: TGTGCCACCAGTGATAAGTGGGAATGGCCAGATACGCAGTATTTT. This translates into CATSDKWEWPDTQYF.

The CDR3 here is CASSGDRGNNEQFF. The CDR3 DNA is TGTGCCAGCAGTGGAGACAGGGGTAACAATGAGCAGTTCTTC. The rearrangement links TRBV6-4 to TRBJ2-1; 8 bases map to TRBD1. Trimming took 4 bases from V and 5 from J; bases not matched to a gene: 4. Germline V CDR1 and CDR2: MRHNA, SNTAGT. CDR3 length equals 14 residues.

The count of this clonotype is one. The CDR3, as DNA: TGTGCCAGCAGCGTAGAAGGACGCCCGAACACTGAAGCTTTCTTT. Its protein is CASSVEGRPNTEAFF. The chain combines TRBV9 with TRBJ1-1; D gene unclear. This CDR3 has 15 amino acids. From germline, CDR1 is SGDLS and CDR2 YYNGEE. The V end was cut by 0 bases, the J end by 1 base, with 10 bases between.

The CDR3 region has the DNA TGTGCCAGCAGCGGCACCCCCTTACTAGGCTACACCTTC. This sequence encodes CASSGTPLLGYTF. The gene calls are TRBV13 and TRBJ1-2; D is undetermined. CDR1 and CDR2 from the germline V gene are PRHDT and FYEKMQ (reference sequence). V gave up 5 bases and J gave up 8 bases, with 15 bases separating them. This CDR3 contains 13 residues.

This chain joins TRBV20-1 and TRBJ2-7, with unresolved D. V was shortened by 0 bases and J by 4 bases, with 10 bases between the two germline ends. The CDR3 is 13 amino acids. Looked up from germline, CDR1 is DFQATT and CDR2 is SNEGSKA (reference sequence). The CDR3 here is CSARDVQSYEQYF. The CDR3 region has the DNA TGCAGTGCTAGAGATGTCCAGTCTTACGAGCAGTACTTC.

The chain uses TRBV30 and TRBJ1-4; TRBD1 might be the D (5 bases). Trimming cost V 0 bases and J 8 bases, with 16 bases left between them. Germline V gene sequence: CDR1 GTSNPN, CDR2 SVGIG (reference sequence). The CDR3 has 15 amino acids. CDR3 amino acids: CAWSVQRTGVEKLFF. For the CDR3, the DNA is TGTGCCTGGAGTGTACAGAGGACGGGGGTAGAAAAACTGTTTTTT.

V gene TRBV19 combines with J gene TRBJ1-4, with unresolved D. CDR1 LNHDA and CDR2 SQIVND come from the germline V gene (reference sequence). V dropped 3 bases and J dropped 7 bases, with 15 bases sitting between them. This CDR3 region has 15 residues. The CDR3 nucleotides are TGTGCCAGTAGTATCCCGCTTAGCGGAGGTGAAAAACTGTTTTTT. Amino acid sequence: CASSIPLSGGEKLFF. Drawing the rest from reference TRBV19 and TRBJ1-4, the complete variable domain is DGGITQSPKYLFRKEGQNVTLSCEQNLNHDAMYWYRQDPGQGLRLIYYSQIVNDFQKGDIAEGYSVSREKKESFPLTVTSAQKNPTAFYLCASSIPLSGGEKLFFGSGTQLSVL.

CDR3 sequence reads: CASIGTRLTDTQYF. The CDR3 DNA sequence: TGTGCCAGCATTGGGACTAGATTGACAGATACGCAGTATTTT. The rearrangement joins TRBV28 to TRBJ2-3; the match to TRBD2 covers 8 bases. Germline V gene lookup returns CDR1 MDHEN and CDR2 SYDVKM. The trim removed 7 bases at V and 3 bases at J, leaving 6 bases unmatched. CDR3 length: 14 amino acids.

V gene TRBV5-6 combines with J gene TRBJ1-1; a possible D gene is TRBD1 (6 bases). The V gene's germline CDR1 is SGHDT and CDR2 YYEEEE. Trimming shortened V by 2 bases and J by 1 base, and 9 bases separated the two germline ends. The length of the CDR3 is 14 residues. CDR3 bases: TGTGCCAGCAGCTTAATCAGGGGGAACACTGAAGCTTTCTTT. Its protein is CASSLIRGNTEAFF.

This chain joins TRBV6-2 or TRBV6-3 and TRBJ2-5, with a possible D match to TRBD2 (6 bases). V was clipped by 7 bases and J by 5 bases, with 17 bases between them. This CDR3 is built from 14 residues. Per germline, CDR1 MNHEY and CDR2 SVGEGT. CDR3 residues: CASTPLEGWETQYF. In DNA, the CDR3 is TGTGCCAGCACCCCTTTGGAGGGATGGGAGACCCAGTACTTC.

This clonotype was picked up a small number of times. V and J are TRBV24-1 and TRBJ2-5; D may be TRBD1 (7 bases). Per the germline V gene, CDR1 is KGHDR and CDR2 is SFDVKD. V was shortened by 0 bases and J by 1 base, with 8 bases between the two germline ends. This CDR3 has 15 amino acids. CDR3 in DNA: TGTGCCACCAGTGATTTGCAGGGGGGCCAAGAGACCCAGTACTTC. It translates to CATSDLQGGQETQYF.

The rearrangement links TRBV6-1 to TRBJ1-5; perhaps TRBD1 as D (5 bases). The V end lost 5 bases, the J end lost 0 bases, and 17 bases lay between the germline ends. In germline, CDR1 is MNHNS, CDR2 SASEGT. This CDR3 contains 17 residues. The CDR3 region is CASSPRGQVYSNQPQHF. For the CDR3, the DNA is TGTGCCAGCAGTCCCCGGGGCCAGGTGTATAGCAATCAGCCCCAGCATTTT.

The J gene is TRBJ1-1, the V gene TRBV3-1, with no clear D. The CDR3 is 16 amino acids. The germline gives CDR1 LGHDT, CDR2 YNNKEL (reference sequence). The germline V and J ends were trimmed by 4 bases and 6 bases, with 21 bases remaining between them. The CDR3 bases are TGTGCCAGCAGCCTCCTGGGGAAGGGCAGTGGGGCTGAAGCTTTCTTT. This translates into CASSLLGKGSGAEAFF.

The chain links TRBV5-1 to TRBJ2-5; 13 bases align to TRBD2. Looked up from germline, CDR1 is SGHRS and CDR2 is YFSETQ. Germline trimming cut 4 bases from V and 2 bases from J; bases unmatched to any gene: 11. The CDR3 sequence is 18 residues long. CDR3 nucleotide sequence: TGCGCCAGCAGCCTCGGACCGACTAGCGGGAGGCGACAAGAGACCCAGTACTTC. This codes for CASSLGPTSGRRQETQYF. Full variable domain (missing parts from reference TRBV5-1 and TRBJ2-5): KAGVTQTPRYLIKTRGQQVTLSCSPISGHRSVSWYQQTPGQGLQFLFEYFSETQRNKGNFPGRFSGRQFSNSRSEMNVSTLELGDSALYLCASSLGPTSGRRQETQYFGPGTRLLVL.

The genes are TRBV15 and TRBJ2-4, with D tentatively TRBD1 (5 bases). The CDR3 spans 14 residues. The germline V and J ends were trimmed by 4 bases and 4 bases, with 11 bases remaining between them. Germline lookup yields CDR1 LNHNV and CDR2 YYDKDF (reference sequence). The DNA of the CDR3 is TGTGCCACCAGCATTGACAGTATTAAAAACATTCAGTACTTC. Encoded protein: CATSIDSIKNIQYF.

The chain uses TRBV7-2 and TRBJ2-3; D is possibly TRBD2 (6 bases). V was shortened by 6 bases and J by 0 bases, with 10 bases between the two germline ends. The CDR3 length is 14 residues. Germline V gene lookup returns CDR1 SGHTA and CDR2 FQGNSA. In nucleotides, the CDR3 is TGTGCCAGCAGGACACGGGGGAGCACAGATACGCAGTATTTT. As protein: CASRTRGSTDTQYF.

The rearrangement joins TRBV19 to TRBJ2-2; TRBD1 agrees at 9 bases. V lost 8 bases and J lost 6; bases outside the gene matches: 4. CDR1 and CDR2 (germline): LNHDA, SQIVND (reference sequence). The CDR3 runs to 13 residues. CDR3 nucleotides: TGTGCCAGTCGAGGACAGGGGCCCGGGGAGCTGTTTTTT. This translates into CASRGQGPGELFF. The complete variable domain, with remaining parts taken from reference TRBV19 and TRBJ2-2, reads DGGITQSPKYLFRKEGQNVTLSCEQNLNHDAMYWYRQDPGQGLRLIYYSQIVNDFQKGDIAEGYSVSREKKESFPLTVTSAQKNPTAFYLCASRGQGPGELFFGEGSRLTVL.

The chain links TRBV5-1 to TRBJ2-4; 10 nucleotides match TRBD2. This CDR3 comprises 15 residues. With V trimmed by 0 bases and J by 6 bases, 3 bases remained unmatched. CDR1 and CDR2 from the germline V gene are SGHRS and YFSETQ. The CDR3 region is CASSLDASGGNIQYF. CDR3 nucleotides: TGCGCCAGCAGCTTGGATGCTAGCGGGGGAAACATTCAGTACTTC.

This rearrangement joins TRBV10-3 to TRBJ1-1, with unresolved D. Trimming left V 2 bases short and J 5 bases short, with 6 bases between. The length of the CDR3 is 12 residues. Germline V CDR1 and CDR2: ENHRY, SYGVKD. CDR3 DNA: TGTGCCATCAGTGAGACGGGGACTGAAGCTTTCTTT. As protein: CAISETGTEAFF.